The 8 T cell receptor beta chains in this list originate from one sample, sequenced in a study of blood T cell repertoires in COVID-19. The assay was immunoSEQ multiplex PCR, and TCRdb's table has in-frame clones only and misses some. The sample lists about 500,000 clones, roughly nine tenths occurring once. Sequencing was carried out using peripheral blood. These receptors were taken from a man aged 18-30 years with COVID-19, enrolled during active disease.

This chain links TRBV2 with TRBJ2-4; possibly TRBD1 for D (5 bases). The ends were cut back, 1 base at V and 16 bases at J, with 11 bases in the middle. The germline V gene encodes CDR1 SNHLY and CDR2 FYNNEI. This CDR3 is 11 amino acids long. Here the CDR3 DNA reads TGTGCCAGCAGTGAAGGACAGCCCGTCTACTTC. Its translation: CASSEGQPVYF.

The chain combines TRBV5-4 with TRBJ2-1; 13 nucleotides line up with TRBD2. V trimming: 7 bases; J trimming: 8 bases; junction bases outside the gene matches: 15. This CDR3 has 17 residues. Germline CDR1 is SGHNT and CDR2 is YYREEE (reference sequence). This CDR3 is CASGVRWGTSGNDEQFF. The DNA of the CDR3 is TGTGCCAGCGGAGTTAGGTGGGGGACTAGCGGGAACGATGAGCAGTTCTTC.

The chain employs TRBV11-2 and TRBJ2-7, with a tentative D call TRBD1 (6 bases). The CDR3 length is 13 residues. V was shortened by 5 bases and J by 6 bases, with 14 bases between the two germline ends. Germline CDR1 and CDR2: SGHAT and FQNNGV. CDR3 sequence reads: CASSLRTAREQYF. The CDR3 nucleotides read TGTGCCAGCAGCCTCCGGACAGCTCGCGAGCAGTACTTC. Variable domain in full (rest from reference TRBV11-2 and TRBJ2-7): EAGVAQSPRYKIIEKRQSVAFWCNPISGHATLYWYQQILGQGPKLLIQFQNNGVVDDSQLPKDRFSAERLKGVDSTLKIQPAKLEDSAVYLCASSLRTAREQYFGPGTRLTVT.

This rearrangement joins TRBV19 to TRBJ1-3; D uncertain. Germline V gives CDR1 LNHDA, CDR2 SQIVND (reference sequence). V was cut by 3 bases and J by 0 bases, with 12 bases left in between. The CDR3 has 16 amino acids. CDR3 residues: CASSIEDLISGNTIYF. DNA for the CDR3: TGTGCCAGTAGTATCGAGGACTTAATCTCTGGAAACACCATATATTTT.

The V and J genes are TRBV7-9 and TRBJ2-5; 8 bases agree with TRBD1. The CDR3 is made up of 14 amino acids. Germline trimming cut 4 bases from V and 1 base from J; bases unmatched to any gene: 2. The germline CDR1 and CDR2 sequences are SEHNR and FQNEAQ (reference sequence). The CDR3, as DNA: TGTGCCAGCAGCTCAGGACAGGGCCAAGAGACCCAGTACTTC. Translated, it gives CASSSGQGQETQYF.

The chain combines TRBV6-5 with TRBJ1-1, with D uncertain. The CDR3 contains 13 residues. Trimming left V 10 bases short and J 3 bases short, with 15 bases between. Germline V gives CDR1 MNHEY, CDR2 SVGAGI. CDR3 sequence: CATGTTGYTEAFF. For the CDR3, the DNA is TGTGCCACAGGAACTACGGGATACACTGAAGCTTTCTTT.

This clone was detected only once. The J gene is TRBJ1-3, the V gene TRBV4-1; D is uncertain. The V gene's germline CDR1 is MGHRA and CDR2 YSYEKL. This CDR3 has 16 residues. V lost 0 bases, J lost 0 bases, and 9 bases lay in between. The CDR3 coding sequence is TGCGCCAGCAGCCAAGATGTGGGCTACTCTGGAAACACCATATATTTT. It is translated as CASSQDVGYSGNTIYF.

This clone was seen a single time. V and J are TRBV2 and TRBJ2-1; 9 bases align to TRBD2. The CDR3 spans 16 residues. The V gene's germline CDR1 is SNHLY and CDR2 FYNNEI. V shed 7 bases, J shed 4 bases, and the junction held 11 bases outside the gene matches. The CDR3 bases are TGTGCCAGCAATTTAGGGCGGGGGGGCCAATACAATGAGCAGTTCTTC. It specifies CASNLGRGGQYNEQFF.